The clone carrying this TCR beta chain turned up a few times. Libraries were prepared by immunoSEQ multiplex PCR; TCRdb keeps only in-frame clonotypes and omits some of them. The table has roughly 95,000 clones, approximately 82% seen once. Germline CDR1 reads LNHDA; CDR2 reads SQIVND (reference sequence). The CDR3 runs to 14 residues. The ends lost 6 bases at V and 4 bases at J; junction bases unmatched: 6. This specimen comes from a study of blood T cell repertoires in COVID-19. What was sequenced was peripheral blood. This TCR was recovered from a man aged 55-75 years with acute or convalescent COVID-19. The J gene is TRBJ1-2, the V gene TRBV19; 9 positions match TRBD1. CDR3 bases: TGTGCCAGTAGGGACAGGGGTTCTTTCTATGGCTACACCTTC. It yields the protein CASRDRGSFYGYTF.